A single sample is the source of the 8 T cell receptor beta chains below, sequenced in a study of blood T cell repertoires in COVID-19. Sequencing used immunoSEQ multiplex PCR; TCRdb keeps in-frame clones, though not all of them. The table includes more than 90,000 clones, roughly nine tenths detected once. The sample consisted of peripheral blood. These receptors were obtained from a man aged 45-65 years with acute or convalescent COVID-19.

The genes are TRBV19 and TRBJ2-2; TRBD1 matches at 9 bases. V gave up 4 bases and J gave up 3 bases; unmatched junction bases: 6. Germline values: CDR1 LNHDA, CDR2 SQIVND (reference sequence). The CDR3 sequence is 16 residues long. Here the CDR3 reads CASSTQTGGDTGELFF. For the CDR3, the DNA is TGTGCCAGTAGTACACAGACAGGGGGGGACACCGGGGAGCTGTTTTTT.

The CDR3 DNA reads TGTGCCAGCAGTGAACTAGATACAGATACGCAGTATTTT. It is translated as CASSELDTDTQYF. V is TRBV6-1 and J is TRBJ2-3, with no clear D. Trimming removed 2 bases from V and 3 bases from J, with 6 bases in between. Germline loops: CDR1 MNHNS, CDR2 SASEGT. This CDR3 spans 13 amino acids.

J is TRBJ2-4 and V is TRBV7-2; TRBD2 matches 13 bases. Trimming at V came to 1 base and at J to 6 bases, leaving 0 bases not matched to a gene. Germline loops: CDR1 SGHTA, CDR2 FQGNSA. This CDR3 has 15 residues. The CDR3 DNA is TGTGCCAGCAGCTTAGGGACTAGCGGGGGAAACATTCAGTACTTC. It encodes CASSLGTSGGNIQYF.

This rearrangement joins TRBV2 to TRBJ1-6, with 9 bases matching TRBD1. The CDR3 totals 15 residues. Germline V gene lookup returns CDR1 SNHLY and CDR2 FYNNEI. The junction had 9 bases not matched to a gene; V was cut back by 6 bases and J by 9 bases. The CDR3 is CASSERTGVGSPLHF. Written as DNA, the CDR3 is TGTGCCAGCAGCGAAAGGACAGGGGTGGGTTCACCCCTCCACTTT.

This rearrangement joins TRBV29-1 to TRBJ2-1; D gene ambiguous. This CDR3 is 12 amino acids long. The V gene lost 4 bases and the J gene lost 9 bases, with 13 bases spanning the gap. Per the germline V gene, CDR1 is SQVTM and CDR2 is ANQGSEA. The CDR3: CSVVEQDREQFF. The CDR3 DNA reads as TGCAGCGTTGTAGAGCAGGATCGTGAGCAGTTCTTC.

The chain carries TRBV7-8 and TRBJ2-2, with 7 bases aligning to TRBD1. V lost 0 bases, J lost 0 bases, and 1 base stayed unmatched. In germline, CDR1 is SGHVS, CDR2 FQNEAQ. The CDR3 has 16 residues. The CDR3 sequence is CASSLAGGANTGELFF. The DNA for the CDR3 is TGTGCCAGCAGCTTAGCAGGGGGCGCGAACACCGGGGAGCTGTTTTTT. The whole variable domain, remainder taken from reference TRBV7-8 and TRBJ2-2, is GAGVSQSPRYKVAKRGQDVALRCDPISGHVSLFWYQQALGQGPEFLTYFQNEAQLDKSGLPSDRFFAERPEGSVSTLKIQRTQQEDSAVYLCASSLAGGANTGELFFGEGSRLTVL.

The CDR3 region has the DNA TGTGCCAGCAGCCCGGGACAGTGGCGTGAGACCCAGTACTTC. It is translated as CASSPGQWRETQYF. The chain recombines TRBV28 with TRBJ2-5; 7 nucleotides align to TRBD1. Germline CDR1 reads MDHEN; CDR2 reads SYDVKM. CDR3 size: 14 residues. The J segment lost 5 bases and the V segment lost 6 bases, leaving 9 bases of the junction unmatched.

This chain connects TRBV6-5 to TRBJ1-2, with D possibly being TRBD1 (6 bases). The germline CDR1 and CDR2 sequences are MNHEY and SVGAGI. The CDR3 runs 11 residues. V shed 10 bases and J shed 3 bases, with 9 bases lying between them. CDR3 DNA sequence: TGTGCCACACGACAGGACTATGGCTACACCTTC. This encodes CATRQDYGYTF.